The source of this T cell receptor (beta chain) is a study of beta chain features in type 1 diabetes. The germline gives CDR1 SGHRS, CDR2 YFSETQ. V lost 3 bases and J lost 4, with 11 bases in between. The CDR3 spans 15 residues. Investigators reverse transcribed all isolated RNA, so they sequenced expressed TCRB transcripts. About 3.9 million reads on average were seen across naive, central memory and regulatory T cell samples. TCRdb keeps only in-frame clones here, not all; method: immunoSEQ multiplex PCR. This sample yields 300,000 to 350,000 clones, of which roughly a tenth are seen a single time; around 1% belongs to the top ten. The study's findings and limits: Shortening that was moderate but significant affected the TCRB CDR3s of Type 1 diabetes patients in all four CD4+ subsets. Among patients, naive, central memory and Treg TCRB repertoires appeared more similar than among healthy donors.

Only a few counts were recorded for this clone. Antigen specificity is unknown. The chain has TRBV5-1 and TRBJ2-6, with D possibly matching TRBD1 (7 bases). This sequence originates from a man aged 25 to 40 with type 1 diabetes. The material sequenced was central memory CD4+ T cells from blood. DNA for the CDR3: TGCGCCAGCAGCTCGGGGGACAGAGGGGCCAACGTCCTGACTTTC. It translates to CASSSGDRGANVLTF. Together with reference TRBV5-1 and TRBJ2-6, the CDR3 gives the full variable domain: KAGVTQTPRYLIKTRGQQVTLSCSPISGHRSVSWYQQTPGQGLQFLFEYFSETQRNKGNFPGRFSGRQFSNSRSEMNVSTLELGDSALYLCASSSGDRGANVLTFGAGSRLTVL.